This is a list of T cell receptor beta chains from one sample in a study of cytomegalovirus exposure and HLA in healthy donors. The data were produced by immunoSEQ multiplex PCR, yet TCRdb's version contains in-frame clones alone and is incomplete. The table lists about 59,000 clones, around 80% of them singletons, with roughly 3.5% in the top ten. Sequencing was performed on PBMCs. Receptor source: a woman between 40 and 50 years old in good health and CMV-seronegative. Each CDR3 is given with its conserved first and last residue. A D gene is named only where the DNA matches it firmly. A row's size may be missing; if present it is once, few, many or a size class.

TRBD1,few,TRBJ2-7,TRBV5-1,CASSFRDRGLSEQYF
TRBD1,NA,TRBJ1-4,TRBV9,CASSAGGGRDEKLFF
NA,NA,TRBJ1-2,TRBV4-2,CASSQEGAGGVYGYTF
NA,few,TRBJ1-5,TRBV19,CASSSTTGSGNQPQHF
NA,NA,TRBJ2-7,TRBV6-5,CASSYRTAKPYEQYF
TRBD1,once,TRBJ1-2,TRBV5-4,CASRGTGRNGYTF
NA,NA,TRBJ1-4,TRBV19,CASSAPPAATNEKLFF
TRBD2,NA,TRBJ2-7,TRBV4-1,CASSPGLADAYEQYF
TRBD1,NA,TRBJ2-7,TRBV28,CASSPGTGFYEQYF
NA,few,TRBJ1-1,TRBV4-3,CASSQEFTGNTEAFF
TRBD2,NA,TRBJ2-7,TRBV11-2,CASSSSSGAYEQYF
NA,NA,TRBJ2-1,TRBV12-2,CASRPGEGHEQFF
TRBD1,NA,TRBJ2-7,TRBV15,CATSRDGDRLYEQYF
TRBD2,NA,TRBJ2-3,TRBV5-4,CASSSGTSGRDTQYF
NA,NA,TRBJ2-7,TRBV7-3,CASSLGGGAGGPYEQYF
NA,NA,TRBJ1-1,TRBV10-3,CAISESSRDTEAFF
NA,NA,TRBJ2-7,TRBV27,CASSLLGGDRYEQYF
TRBD1,once,TRBJ1-5,TRBV28,CASIGQGGQPQHF
TRBD2,NA,TRBJ2-1,TRBV5-1,CASSLGVLAGGENEQFF
NA,NA,TRBJ2-7,TRBV5-6,CASSWGGSRGAEQYF
TRBD2,NA,TRBJ2-7,TRBV28,CASSRPSGRDEQYF
NA,NA,TRBJ1-1,TRBV5-6,CASSITLNTEAFF
TRBD2,NA,TRBJ2-7,TRBV5-1,CASSSAGGLTYEQYF
TRBD2,NA,TRBJ2-1,TRBV27,CASSTGLAGLRGGNEQFF
TRBD1,NA,TRBJ2-7,TRBV5-5,CASSKGGVEQYF
TRBD1,NA,TRBJ2-3,TRBV10-3,CAISDPNRRGQGADTQYF
TRBD2,NA,TRBJ2-3,TRBV2,CASSRLAGSTDTQYF
NA,few,TRBJ2-7,TRBV28,CASSLTGDYEQYF
TRBD2,few,TRBJ2-1,TRBV5-5,CASSLALAGVSDEQFF
NA,NA,TRBJ1-4,TRBV7-9,CSSSPRGASTNEKLFF
TRBD1,NA,TRBJ2-3,TRBV10-3,CAIQGQGPTDTQYF
TRBD1,NA,TRBJ1-1,TRBV7-6,CASSSRRDRVTEAFF
NA,NA,TRBJ1-1,TRBV27,CASSFGLGGGTEAFF
TRBD1,few,TRBJ2-7,TRBV6-1,CASNPGQGDEQYF
NA,NA,TRBJ1-1,TRBV4-2,CASSPRTVMNTEAFF
TRBD2,NA,TRBJ2-3,TRBV9,CASSVVSSGTGTQYF
TRBD1,NA,TRBJ2-5,TRBV18,CASSPTTGEETQYF
TRBD2,NA,TRBJ2-1,TRBV7-2,CASSFGGGPYNEQFF
NA,NA,TRBJ2-1,TRBV7-3,CASSLNPGGSYNEQFF
TRBD2,NA,TRBJ2-1,TRBV4-1,CASSQDRGTSGRWPPDYNEQFF
NA,NA,TRBJ1-1,TRBV11-2,CASSLQGGSTEAFF
NA,NA,TRBJ1-1,TRBV28,CASSLSVNTEAFF